Listed here is a single T cell receptor (beta chain). Its target antigen remains unknown. No base quality information exists; no much larger clone differs at one position. The record originates from a study of T cell changes during pregnancy in multiple sclerosis (dated by TCRdb to about 2019). With respect to the entire study: The study looked at changes in the T cell repertoire across pregnancy in women with multiple sclerosis.

Library preparation used the immunoSEQ multiplex PCR assay. What TCRdb holds here is the immuneACCESS table cut down to in-frame rearrangements. Part of the clones is not present; checked against another copy, under half of the missing clones reflect an unresolved V gene, and the others are unexplained. Recorded for this sample are 55,000 to 65,000 clones; almost 95% of them occurred a single time. The ten largest clones take up 0.85% of the sample. For this chain, trimming is 1 base at the V end and 6 bases at the J end, and the number of junction bases without a gene match is 7. Per the germline V gene, SGDLS is the CDR1 and YYNGEE is the CDR2. From cysteine to phenylalanine, the CDR3 is 16 amino acids long. The CDR3 DNA has 48 bases and is translated from base 1.

The sequenced sample was peripheral blood, obtained in the first trimester of pregnancy. The chain is encoded by TRBV9 joined to TRBJ2-1, with 10 central nucleotides matching TRBD2. This sequence was found in a female donor with multiple sclerosis, enrolled in a pregnancy study. The CDR3 amino acid sequence is: CASSVYPAGGANEQFF. The bases read TGTGCCAGCAGCGTATACCCAGCGGGGGGGGCCAATGAGCAGTTCTTC.